This T cell receptor (beta chain) emerged from a study of cytomegalovirus exposure and HLA in healthy donors. Libraries were prepared by immunoSEQ multiplex PCR; TCRdb keeps only in-frame clonotypes and omits some of them. Of 150,000 to 200,000 clones listed, about nine tenths are singletons. Whole-study findings and limits: Among TCR beta chains, those listed as cytomegalovirus-associated numbered some 170. A later analysis found first-cohort TCR clusters tended to co-occur in the 90 to 150 validation repertoires.

A roughly 120-subject validation cohort, separate from the approximately 670-subject first cohort, supplied the donors. The sample holds one count of this clone. Its matching antigen is unknown. The germline gives CDR1 LNHDA, CDR2 SQIVND (reference sequence). This CDR3 is 14 amino acids long. Unmatched junction bases numbered 6, after V lost 7 bases and J lost 4 bases. Sequencing was carried out using PBMCs. The TCR sequence derives from a woman aged 30 to 39 in good health and CMV-seronegative. The genes are TRBV19 and TRBJ1-1; 10 nucleotides line up with TRBD1. The DNA of the CDR3 is TGTGCCAGTACCACGACAGGGGGCCTCACTGAAGCTTTCTTT. Its translation: CASTTTGGLTEAFF.